This T cell receptor beta chain was captured by sequencing in a study of cytomegalovirus exposure and HLA in healthy donors. Regarding this clone: Its antigen is undetermined.

Germline V lookup: CDR1 LNHDA, CDR2 SQIVND (reference sequence). V lost 9 bases to trimming and J lost 5 bases; unmatched junction nucleotides: 10. This CDR3 is 14 amino acids long. 13 Jbeta primers and 60 Vbeta primers were used for the PCR. Some clones are missing from TCRdb's copy, which holds only in-frame ones; the method was immunoSEQ multiplex PCR. In the table there are approximately 110,000 clones, 55% to 70% of which are singletons. Whole-study results and caveats: Prediction of most subjects' HLA-A and HLA-B alleles by TCR beta sequences was reportedly accurate.

The J gene is TRBJ2-1, the V gene TRBV19; 7 bases line up with TRBD2. This TCR was sampled from a woman in her 30s in good health and CMV-seronegative. The sequencing sample was made of PBMCs. The CDR3 DNA sequence: TGTGCCAGCCTCGGTACTAGCGTCCACAATGAGCAGTTCTTC. This sequence encodes CASLGTSVHNEQFF.